This T cell receptor (beta chain) was sequenced in a study of cytomegalovirus exposure and HLA in healthy donors. In its sample, this clone was seen once. 60 Vbeta and 13 Jbeta primers were used in PCR. The repertoire was sequenced with immunoSEQ multiplex PCR; TCRdb's copy has only in-frame clones and lacks some. Of approximately 150,000 clones listed, roughly 80% were seen once; the top ten hold approximately 2.7%. Input material: PBMCs. The TCR was taken from a boy aged 2-9 years in good health and CMV-seronegative.

CDR3 nucleotide sequence: TGTGCCAGCAGGACGGCCGGGACTAGCGGGGGGGGGAAGACCCAGTACTTC. Translation: CASRTAGTSGGGKTQYF. V usage is TRBV5-4 and J usage is TRBJ2-5; the match to TRBD2 covers 16 bases. The CDR3 is made up of 17 amino acids. The germline V gene has CDR1 SGHNT and CDR2 YYREEE (reference sequence). With V trimmed by 5 bases and J by 6 bases, 10 bases remained unmatched.